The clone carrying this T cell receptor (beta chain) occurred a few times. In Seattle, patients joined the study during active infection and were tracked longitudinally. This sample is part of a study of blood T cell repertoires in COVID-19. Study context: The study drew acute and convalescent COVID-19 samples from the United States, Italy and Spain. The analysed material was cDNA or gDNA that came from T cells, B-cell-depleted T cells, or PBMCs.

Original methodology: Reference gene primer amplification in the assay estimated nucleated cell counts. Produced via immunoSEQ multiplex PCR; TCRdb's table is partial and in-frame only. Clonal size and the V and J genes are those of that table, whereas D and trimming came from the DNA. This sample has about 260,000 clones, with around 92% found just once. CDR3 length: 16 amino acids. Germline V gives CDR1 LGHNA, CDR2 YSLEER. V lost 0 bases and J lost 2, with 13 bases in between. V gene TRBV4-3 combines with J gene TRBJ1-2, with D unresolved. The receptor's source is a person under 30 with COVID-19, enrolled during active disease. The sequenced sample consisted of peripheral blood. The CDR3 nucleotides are TGCGCCAGCAGCCAAGATCCGATGGGCGGGAACTATGGCTACACCTTC. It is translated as CASSQDPMGGNYGYTF.